The present entry profiles one T cell receptor (beta chain) with its context. Data came from immunoSEQ multiplex PCR; TCRdb stores just in-frame clones and leaves some out. The sample holds 100,000 to 150,000 clones, 80% to 90% seen once. Germline V gene data show CDR1 as SGHTA and CDR2 as FQGNSA. V lost 5 bases, J lost 2 bases, and 3 bases stayed unmatched. The CDR3 loop spans 16 amino acids. This entry is derived from a study of blood T cell repertoires in COVID-19. This sequence joins TRBV7-2 and TRBJ2-5, with TRBD2 identical over 15 bases. This receptor was identified in a woman aged 45-59 years with acute or convalescent COVID-19. Sequencing was carried out using peripheral blood. The CDR3 sequence: CASSDGTSGRQETQYF. CDR3 DNA: TGTGCCAGCAGCGATGGGACTAGCGGGAGGCAAGAGACCCAGTACTTC.